This T cell receptor beta chain came from a study of CD8 T cells in ankylosing spondylitis. From the 5' RACE reads, TCRdb called clonotypes with MiXCR, one entry per CDR3 protein. Seen here are about 250,000 distinct CDR3 sequences, 18% observed once, and the top ten hold less than 35%. V trimming: 4 bases; J trimming: 4 bases; junction bases outside the gene matches: 11. The CDR3 loop spans 19 amino acids. Germline loops: CDR1 SGHDN, CDR2 FVKESK. For this clonotype: Its antigen is undetermined.

Overall study results and limits: From matched ankylosing spondylitis synovial fluid, disease-linked clones were reportedly recovered at significantly enriched levels. Made up of about eight highly homologous variants, a TCR beta motif appeared characteristic of ankylosing spondylitis blood. Past research had described some motif variants in reactive arthritis synovial fluid and blood.

The chain combines TRBV14 with TRBJ2-1, with 15 nucleotides matching TRBD2. This TCR was recovered from a male donor with ankylosing spondylitis or in good health (not recorded which). Sequenced material: blood, either unsorted or a sorted T cell fraction (not recorded which). The CDR3 DNA follows: TGTGCCAGCAGCCCCCTGGGACTAGCGGGAGGCCCCGGGTACAATGAGCAGTTCTTC. Its translation: CASSPLGLAGGPGYNEQFF.